Each of the 8 T cell receptor beta chains below was sequenced from the same sample in a study of Graves' ophthalmopathy and Graves' hyperthyroidism. The TCR beta CDR3 regions underwent amplification from RNA transcripts. HTBI primers were used in a first-round RT-PCR, which preceded a second-round multiplex PCR. TCRdb re-called the multiplex PCR reads through MiXCR, storing one row per CDR3 protein. The table includes about 410,000 distinct CDR3 sequences, about 17% detected once. Material: peripheral blood. The receptors were sampled from a woman younger than 35 with Graves' ophthalmopathy.

This clonotype was observed at least ten times. The chain couples TRBV30 to TRBJ1-5, with no clear D. Germline V lookup: CDR1 GTSNPN, CDR2 SVGIG (reference sequence). The CDR3 totals 13 residues. V was shortened by 1 base and J by 7 bases, with 11 bases between the two germline ends. Here the CDR3 reads CAWSGGQRQPQHF. CDR3 coding DNA: TGTGCCTGGAGTGGAGGGCAGCGGCAGCCCCAGCATTTT. The variable domain in full, with the rest retrieved from reference TRBV30 and TRBJ1-5, is SQTIHQWPATLVQPVGSPLSLECTVEGTSNPNLYWYRQAAGRGLQLLFYSVGIGQISSEVPQNLSASRPQDRQFILSSKKLLLSDSGFYLCAWSGGQRQPQHFGDGTRLSIL.

This clonotype turned up a few times. The chain has TRBV4-1 and TRBJ2-2; 8 bases line up with TRBD1. Germline values: CDR1 MGHRA, CDR2 YSYEKL. The CDR3 extends over 17 amino acids. The V gene end was trimmed by 1 base and the J gene end by 3 bases; junction bases not matched to a gene: 7. The CDR3 nucleotides read TGCGCCAGCAGCCAAGTCCCGGGACAGGCTTACACCGGGGAGCTGTTTTTT. It yields the protein CASSQVPGQAYTGELFF.

This clonotype showed up many times. The chain carries TRBV2 and TRBJ2-2, with TRBD2 matching 7 bases. The V segment lost 6 bases and the J segment 0 bases; nucleotides outside the gene matches: 13. Germline V CDR1 and CDR2: SNHLY, FYNNEI. The CDR3 consists of 18 residues. Here the CDR3 reads CASRPTLFGGTNTGELFF. The CDR3, as DNA: TGTGCCAGCAGACCCACCCTCTTCGGGGGGACGAACACCGGGGAGCTGTTTTTT.

This clonotype was recorded many times. J is TRBJ2-7 and V is TRBV10-2; D gene ambiguous. Between the trimmed V and J ends, which lost 4 bases and 4 bases, there was a span of 5 bases. The CDR3 totals 11 residues. CDR1 is WSHSY and CDR2 is SAAADI in the germline V gene. DNA for the CDR3: TGCGCCAGCAGTGGGGAATACGAGCAGTACTTC. Translating it yields CASSGEYEQYF.

This clonotype was picked up a small number of times. The rearrangement links TRBV19 to TRBJ1-1; no definite D call. Germline loops: CDR1 LNHDA, CDR2 SQIVND (reference sequence). This CDR3 contains 16 residues. Trimming removed 0 bases at V and 0 bases at J, with 11 bases between. This CDR3 is CASSIDQGGLNTEAFF. The CDR3 coding sequence is TGTGCCAGTAGTATAGATCAAGGAGGTCTGAACACTGAAGCTTTCTTT.

The chain uses TRBV20-1 and TRBJ2-7; D is possibly TRBD1 (5 bases). Trimming removed 3 bases at V and 2 bases at J, with 23 bases between. CDR1 and CDR2 from the germline V gene are DFQATT and SNEGSKA (reference sequence). The CDR3 covers 17 residues. The CDR3, as DNA: TGCAGTGCTAGGAGGTCGACAGATACTTTAATAACCTACGAGCAGTACTTC. Protein product: CSARRSTDTLITYEQYF.

This clonotype was seen ten or more times. The chain joins TRBV10-3 to TRBJ1-2; D possibly corresponds to TRBD1 (5 bases). CDR3 size: 14 residues. Deletions cut 0 bases from V and 5 bases from J, with 10 bases between. Germline V gene data show CDR1 as ENHRY and CDR2 as SYGVKD. The CDR3, as DNA: TGTGCCATCAGTGAGTCGACAGCGTGGTATGGCTACACCTTC. Amino acids: CAISESTAWYGYTF.

In its sample, this clonotype was seen many times. The V call is TRBV9, the J call TRBJ1-3, with TRBD1 matching over 9 bases. The J segment lost 3 bases and the V segment lost 5 bases, leaving 9 bases of the junction unmatched. Germline lookup yields CDR1 SGDLS and CDR2 YYNGEE. This CDR3 has 16 residues. The CDR3 DNA follows: TGTGCCAGCAGTGGCACGGACAGGGGCGGTGGAAACACCATATATTTT. Its translation: CASSGTDRGGGNTIYF. The full variable domain, in which reference TRBV9 and TRBJ1-3 provide the parts outside the CDR3, is DSGVTQTPKHLITATGQRVTLRCSPRSGDLSVYWYQQSLDQGLQFLIQYYNGEERAKGNILERFSAQQFPDLHSELNLSSLELGDSALYFCASSGTDRGGGNTIYFGEGSWLTVV.